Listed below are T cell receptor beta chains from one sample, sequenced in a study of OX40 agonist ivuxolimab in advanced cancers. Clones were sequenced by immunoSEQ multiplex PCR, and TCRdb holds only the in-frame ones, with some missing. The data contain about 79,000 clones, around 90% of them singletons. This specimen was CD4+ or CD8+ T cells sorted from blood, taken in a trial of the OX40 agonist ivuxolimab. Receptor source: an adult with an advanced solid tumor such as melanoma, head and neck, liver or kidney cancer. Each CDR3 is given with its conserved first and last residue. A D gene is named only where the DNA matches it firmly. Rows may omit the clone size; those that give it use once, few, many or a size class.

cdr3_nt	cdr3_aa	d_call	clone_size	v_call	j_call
TGTGCCAACCCGAACCGTTATAGCAATCAGCCCCAGCATTTT	CANPNRYSNQPQHF	.	.	TRBV9	TRBJ1-5
TGTGCCAGCAGCTTAGCTCCCCGGACGAGCTCCTACAATGAGCAGTTCTTC	CASSLAPRTSSYNEQFF	.	.	TRBV11-2	TRBJ2-1
TGTGCCAGCAGCTTAGGGGGGGACTATGGCTACACCTTC	CASSLGGDYGYTF	.	.	TRBV7-6	TRBJ1-2
TGTGCCAGTAGTAGAAGGATTGGCACCTTAGACCCTCAAGAGACCCAGTACTTC	CASSRRIGTLDPQETQYF	.	.	TRBV19	TRBJ2-5
TGTGCCAGCTCACCAGCAGGGGGACGGGACAATGAGCAGTTCTTC	CASSPAGGRDNEQFF	TRBD1	.	TRBV18	TRBJ2-1
TGTGCCAGCTCCACTTCTGGGGACACTGAAGCTTTCTTT	CASSTSGDTEAFF	.	.	TRBV18	TRBJ1-1
TGCGCCAGCAGCTACCTCGGGGATAATGGTGAAAAACTGTTTTTT	CASSYLGDNGEKLFF	.	.	TRBV5-1	TRBJ1-4
TGTGCCAGCAGCTTGGGGCAGGGTTCGACTGAAGCTTTCTTT	CASSLGQGSTEAFF	.	once	TRBV5-6	TRBJ1-1
TGCGCCAGCAGCTGGGACCCCGGGACACCGACGTTGGAGCAGTACTTC	CASSWDPGTPTLEQYF	.	.	TRBV5-1	TRBJ2-7
TGTGCCAGCAGCTTAGATCGGCCCTATGAGCAGTTCTTC	CASSLDRPYEQFF	.	.	TRBV11-2	TRBJ2-1
TGCGCCAGCAGCCCCACTAGCGGAAACACAGATACGCAGTATTTT	CASSPTSGNTDTQYF	TRBD2	.	TRBV5-1	TRBJ2-3
TGTGCCAGCAGCTCCGACACAGATACGCAGTATTTT	CASSSDTDTQYF	.	.	TRBV5-4	TRBJ2-3
TGTGCCAGCAGGCTACAGCCTGTATCGCCCCAGCATTTT	CASRLQPVSPQHF	.	.	TRBV2	TRBJ1-5
TGTGCCAGCAGTGCATCTTTGGGGGCTTTCTTT	CASSASLGAFF	.	.	TRBV6-1	TRBJ1-1
TGTGCCAGCAGTGACCTGGGACGGGCGAACACTGAAGCTTTCTTT	CASSDLGRANTEAFF	.	.	TRBV25-1	TRBJ1-1
TGTGCCAGCAGCTTTCAGGGCCGCACGACTACCTACGAGCAGTACTTC	CASSFQGRTTTYEQYF	.	.	TRBV5-5	TRBJ2-7
TGTGCCAGCGAAACCGACCCAGGGAGGAAGCCCCAGCATTTT	CASETDPGRKPQHF	.	.	TRBV27	TRBJ1-5
TGTGCCAGCAGCCAAGAGGGACAGAACTATGGCTACACCTTC	CASSQEGQNYGYTF	TRBD1	few	TRBV14	TRBJ1-2
TGCGCCAGCAGCTTGGGGCAGGGTAAAGAGACCCAGTACTTC	CASSLGQGKETQYF	.	.	TRBV5-1	TRBJ2-5
TGTGCCAGCAGCCCCCCCGGGAGCCCAACTAATGAAAAACTGTTTTTT	CASSPPGSPTNEKLFF	.	.	TRBV21-1	TRBJ1-4
TGTGCCAGCTCACCGCAGGGGGGGGAAGAGACCCAGTACTTC	CASSPQGGEETQYF	.	.	TRBV18	TRBJ2-5
TGTGCCAGCATGGAGGGGTCGGGTGAAAAACTGTTTTTT	CASMEGSGEKLFF	.	.	TRBV28	TRBJ1-4
TGCGCCAGCGGGCCGGGAGTGGGGGAGACCCAGTACTTC	CASGPGVGETQYF	.	.	TRBV5-1	TRBJ2-5
TGTGCCAGCAGCTATCGGGTCCAGATGGTCGATGAGCAGTTCTTC	CASSYRVQMVDEQFF	.	.	TRBV11-2	TRBJ2-1
TGTGCCAGCAGTGGGACTAGCGGGAGGGGGTACGAGCAGTACTTC	CASSGTSGRGYEQYF	TRBD2	.	TRBV2	TRBJ2-7
TGTGCCAGCAGCTCCTCGCAGGGGTCCGATACGCAGTATTTT	CASSSSQGSDTQYF	.	.	TRBV7-6	TRBJ2-3
TGTGCCAGCAGGGGGGCAGGGGCAGATACGCAGTATTTT	CASRGAGADTQYF	.	once	TRBV27	TRBJ2-3
TGCGCCAGCAGCTTGGACCCCATGGCTAGCGGGACCTTCGAGCAGTTCTTC	CASSLDPMASGTFEQFF	TRBD2	.	TRBV5-1	TRBJ2-1
TGTGCCACCAGCCGGGGACTAGCGGATTACAATGAGCAGTTCTTC	CATSRGLADYNEQFF	TRBD2	.	TRBV15	TRBJ2-1
TGTGCCAGCGCCTCCGGGACAGGGAGGGAAAAACTGTTTTTT	CASASGTGREKLFF	TRBD1	.	TRBV28	TRBJ1-4
TGTGCCAGCAGCTTAGCAGAGAACACTGAAGCTTTCTTT	CASSLAENTEAFF	.	.	TRBV7-9	TRBJ1-1
TGTGCCAGTAAAGATAAGGAAAACACCATATATTTT	CASKDKENTIYF	.	.	TRBV19	TRBJ1-3
TGTGCCAGCAGCCCCAGCGAGGGGCGCAATCAGCCCCAGCATTTT	CASSPSEGRNQPQHF	.	.	TRBV7-2	TRBJ1-5
TGTGCCAGTAGGGTTCTGGGGGCCAACGTCCTGACTTTC	CASRVLGANVLTF	.	.	TRBV19	TRBJ2-6
TGTGCCAGCAGGGCGGTCGCCTACGAGCAGTACTTC	CASRAVAYEQYF	.	.	TRBV2	TRBJ2-7
TGTGCCAGCAGCCTCACAGCGGCAACTAATGAAAAACTGTTTTTT	CASSLTAATNEKLFF	.	few	TRBV11-2	TRBJ1-4
TGCGCCAGCAGCTTGGGCGTCCGGTCCTCCTACGAGCAGTACTTC	CASSLGVRSSYEQYF	.	.	TRBV5-1	TRBJ2-7
TGTGCCTGGACCCCACAGGGTGCTAACGAAGCTTTCTTT	CAWTPQGANEAFF	.	.	TRBV30	TRBJ1-1
TGTGCCAGTAGTATAGGGGACAGAAATCAGCCCCAGCATTTT	CASSIGDRNQPQHF	TRBD1	once	TRBV19	TRBJ1-5
TGTGCCAGCAGCTTAGTTGGGACTAGCGGGAAAGATGAGCAGTTCTTC	CASSLVGTSGKDEQFF	TRBD2	.	TRBV7-2	TRBJ2-1
TGCGCCAGCAGCGGACAGGGGGGCCAGTACAATGAGCAGTTCTTC	CASSGQGGQYNEQFF	TRBD1	.	TRBV5-1	TRBJ2-1
TGCGCCAGCAGCCTCAGCCGGACCGCGGGAGGGTTGAATGAGCAGTTCTTC	CASSLSRTAGGLNEQFF	TRBD2	.	TRBV4-1	TRBJ2-1
TGTGCCAGCAGCCGACTAGCGGGGAGTACAGATACGCAGTATTTT	CASSRLAGSTDTQYF	TRBD2	.	TRBV7-3	TRBJ2-3
TGTGCCAGCAGCCCGGCCCTGACTAGCGGGAGGACCCAGTACTTC	CASSPALTSGRTQYF	TRBD2	.	TRBV7-2	TRBJ2-5
TGTGCCAGCAGCCCCCGGGACAGGGATGGCTACACCTTC	CASSPRDRDGYTF	TRBD1	few	TRBV9	TRBJ1-2
TGTGCCGCTGGGGACAGAAAAAGACAAGCTGGAAACACCATATATTTT	CAAGDRKRQAGNTIYF	TRBD1	.	TRBV19	TRBJ1-3
TGTGCCAGCAGTGATCAAGGGGGCGGTCAGCCCCAGCATTTT	CASSDQGGGQPQHF	TRBD1	.	TRBV2	TRBJ1-5
TGCGCCAGCAGCATCCAAGAGACCCAGTACTTC	CASSIQETQYF	.	.	TRBV5-1	TRBJ2-5
TGTGCCAGCAGTCAGACTAGCGAAGCCAATGAGCAGTTCTTC	CASSQTSEANEQFF	TRBD2	.	TRBV2	TRBJ2-1
TGTGCCAGCAGCTCAGGACAGGGTACTGGCTACACCTTC	CASSSGQGTGYTF	TRBD1	.	TRBV7-3	TRBJ1-2
TGTGCCAGCAGAAGGGGGGGGGTAGCGGATACGCAGTATTTT	CASRRGGVADTQYF	.	.	TRBV6-1	TRBJ2-3
TGTGCCAGCACTGGGGGTCTCCCGCCTAGCACAGATACGCAGTATTTT	CASTGGLPPSTDTQYF	.	.	TRBV27	TRBJ2-3
TGTGCCAGCAGCACCCCAGGGGCTAGCGGCGACAATGAGCAGTTCTTC	CASSTPGASGDNEQFF	.	.	TRBV5-8	TRBJ2-1
TGCGCCAGCAGCTCCGAATCAGATACGCAGTATTTT	CASSSESDTQYF	.	.	TRBV5-1	TRBJ2-3
TGTGCTAGCAGCTTAGGACCCGTGGGGGGGTCCTACGAGCAGTACTTC	CASSLGPVGGSYEQYF	TRBD2	.	TRBV7-7	TRBJ2-7
TGTGCCAGCAGTCGAAGCCTCCCCCCTACCTACGAGCAGTACTTC	CASSRSLPPTYEQYF	.	.	TRBV6-5	TRBJ2-7
TGTGCCAGCATTGACGGGAGCGTCCAAGAGACCCAGTACTTC	CASIDGSVQETQYF	.	.	TRBV6-1	TRBJ2-5
TGTGCCAGCAGTTACTCGGGACAAGTAGACTACGAGCAGTACTTC	CASSYSGQVDYEQYF	.	.	TRBV6-5	TRBJ2-7